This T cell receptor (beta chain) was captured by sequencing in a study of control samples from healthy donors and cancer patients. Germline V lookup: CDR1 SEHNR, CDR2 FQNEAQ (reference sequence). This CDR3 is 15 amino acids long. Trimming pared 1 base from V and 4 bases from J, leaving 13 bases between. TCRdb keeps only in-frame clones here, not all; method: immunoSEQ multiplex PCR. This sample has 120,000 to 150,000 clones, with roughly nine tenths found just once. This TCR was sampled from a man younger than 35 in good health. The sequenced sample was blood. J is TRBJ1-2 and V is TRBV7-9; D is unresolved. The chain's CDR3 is CASSLGPQTLYGYTF. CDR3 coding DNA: TGTGCCAGCAGCTTAGGCCCCCAGACCCTCTATGGCTACACCTTC. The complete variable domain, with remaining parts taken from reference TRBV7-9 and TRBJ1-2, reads DTGVSQNPRHKITKRGQNVTFRCDPISEHNRLYWYRQTLGQGPEFLTYFQNEAQLEKSRLLSDRFSAERPKGSFSTLEIQRTEQGDSAMYLCASSLGPQTLYGYTFGSGTRLTVV.